The entry below gives a single T cell receptor (beta chain) sequence along with its context. As yet, its antigen is unknown. CDR1 is MGHRA, CDR2 YSYEKL, per germline. The CDR3 runs to 14 residues. V shed 1 base and J shed 6 bases, with 12 bases lying between them. Through a sample-barcoded 5' primer and a J-beta primer mix, a second PCR was run for about 7 to 12 cycles. TCRdb re-called the 5' RACE reads through MiXCR, storing one row per CDR3 protein. The table includes 650,000 to 800,000 distinct CDR3 sequences, 44% detected once. These data belong to a study of blood T cells in healthy people across ages. General observations from the study: Older age went with lower TCR beta diversity per million T cells, in a roughly linear way.

The TCR sequence derives from a man aged 60 to 69 in good health. This chain uses TRBV4-1 with TRBJ1-1; a possible D gene is TRBD1 (6 bases). Sequences were obtained from blood. The CDR3 coding sequence is TGCGCCAGCAGCCAAGGGGACACGTTCTCTGAAGCTTTCTTT. Translation gives CASSQGDTFSEAFF.